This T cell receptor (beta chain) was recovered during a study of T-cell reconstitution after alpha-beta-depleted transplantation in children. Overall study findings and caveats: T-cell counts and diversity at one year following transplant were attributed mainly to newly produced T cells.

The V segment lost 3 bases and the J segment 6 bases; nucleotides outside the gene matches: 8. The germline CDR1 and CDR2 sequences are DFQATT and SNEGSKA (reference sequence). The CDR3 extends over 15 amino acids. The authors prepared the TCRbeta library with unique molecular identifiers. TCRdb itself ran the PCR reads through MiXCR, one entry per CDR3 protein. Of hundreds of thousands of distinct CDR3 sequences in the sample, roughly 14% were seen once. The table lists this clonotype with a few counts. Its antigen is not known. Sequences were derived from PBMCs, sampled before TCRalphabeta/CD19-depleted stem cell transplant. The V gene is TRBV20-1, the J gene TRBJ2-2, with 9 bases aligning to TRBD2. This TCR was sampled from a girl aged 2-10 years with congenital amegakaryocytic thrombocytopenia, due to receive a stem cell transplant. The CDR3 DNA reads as TGCAGTGCTAGTTCCCTCCTAGCGGGGTCCGGGGAGCTGTTTTTT. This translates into CSASSLLAGSGELFF.